This TCR beta chain was sequenced during a study of blood T cell repertoires in COVID-19 (dated by TCRdb to 2018 to 2020). The study in broad terms: Samples covering the acute and convalescent phases of COVID-19 were provided by collaborators in the United States, Italy and Spain. The repertoires were released in a freely available public database meant as a resource for research on the immune response to SARS-CoV-2. Subjects who had been exposed to COVID-19, were actively infected with it, or had recovered from it provided the deeply sampled blood TCRbeta repertoires that made up the dataset. Where available, HLA class I and class II types were taken from metadata supplied by the sample provider and were not determined by assay-based typing. A de-identified subject ID, COVID-19 status, age in years and sex were almost always included in the sample metadata. The prospective study material was composed of cDNA or gDNA derived from T cells, B-cell-depleted T cells, or PBMCs. Samples came from the ongoing ImmuneRACE study (first 160 participants) plus 1,254 subjects from 6 global collaborators.

Enrolling through a virtual design, the prospective study's participants ranged in age from about 18 to 89 years and lived across some 23 United States geographic areas. Cohort assignment in the prospective study relied on participant-reported clinical history from a screening survey and a study questionnaire. Recovered participants in ImmuneRACE Cohort 3 were defined by two consecutive negative NP/OP PCR tests, clearance by a healthcare professional, or resolution of symptoms. Mobile phlebotomists in the prospective study collected whole blood, serum and a nasopharyngeal or oropharyngeal swab from every participant. Prospective study participants could optionally give additional blood draws and questionnaires over an approximately two-month period. Before DNA extraction, prospective study blood samples were shipped either frozen or at room temperature. The CDR3 measures 17 amino acids from cysteine to phenylalanine. Of all the DNA, just the CDR3 is kept, 51 bases in frame from base 1. Trimming costs V 4 bases and J 2 bases, and their ends lie 17 bases apart. The germline V gene provides CDR1 MDHEN and CDR2 SYDVKM.

General findings and caveats noted by the study authors: Clinical and demographic metadata were provided uncurated, with the amount varying by source and participant.

The immunoSEQ Assay, a bias-controlled multiplex PCR, was used to amplify TCRbeta CDR3 regions from genomic DNA. The study's own analysis went as follows. The number of nucleated cells in each sample was estimated by amplification of reference gene primers within the assay. Sequence reads were collapsed and filtered to measure the absolute abundance of every unique TCRbeta CDR3 rearrangement. Productive Simpson clonality was computed per sample as the square root of Simpson's diversity index over productive rearrangements. As stored in TCRdb, this immuneACCESS dataset retains in-frame rearrangements with V and J assigned. A fraction of the clones does not appear; measured against another copy, unresolved V genes explain less than half of the discrepancy, and the remainder lacks a known reason. V, J and clone size derive from that table, while D and trimming were established from the DNA sequence. The sample table records some 320,000 clones; around 86% of these occur just once. 4.5% to 5.5% of the sample goes to the ten largest clones.

This clone was recorded only once. Its antigen specificity is not known. Base quality data are lacking; no much larger clone is found one base away. The chain links TRBV28 with TRBJ1-4; matching of 6 bases hints at TRBD1 as the D gene. This TCR was sampled from a man aged 55-75 years who had recovered from COVID-19. The sample taken for sequencing was PBMCs or T cells enriched from blood (not recorded which). The sequenced DNA is TGTGCCAGCAGTTCCCCGGACAGAACTCTCACTAATGAAAAACTGTTTTTT. This encodes CASSSPDRTLTNEKLFF.